A selection of T cell receptor beta chains follows, all from one sample in a study of tumor and adjacent non-tumor tissue in lung cancer. Each CDR3 protein is one row after TCRdb ran MiXCR on the multiplex PCR reads. The sample yields about 76,000 distinct CDR3 sequences, around 80% seen once. Sequencing used distant non-tumor lung tissue. The source is a man in his fifties or sixties with non-small cell lung cancer. Both conserved end residues are part of each CDR3. The order of the fields is J gene, D gene, V gene, clone size, CDR3 protein, CDR3 DNA. The D gene is left open where the match is weak. A clone size is listed for some rows: how often the clone was seen (once, few, many), or a class if it is expanded.

TRBJ2-6	.	TRBV5-4	.	CVGSSGAGPPSGANVLTF	TGTGTCGGCAGCTCTGGCGCAGGGCCTCCCTCTGGGGCCAACGTCCTGACTTTC
TRBJ2-3	.	TRBV11-2	medium-sized	CASSLSPTDTQYF	TGTGCCAGCAGCTTAAGCCCCACAGATACGCAGTATTTT
TRBJ2-2	.	TRBV11-1	.	CAGNLRAGITGELLF	TGTGCCGGCAACTTACGTGCAGGTATCACCGGCGAGCTGTTGTTC
TRBJ2-7	.	TRBV28	.	CASSFRGAPHEQYF	TGTGCCAGCAGTTTCCGGGGGGCCCCACACGAGCAATACTTC
TRBJ1-1	.	TRBV6-2/TRBV6-3	many	CASSYSRAGEAFF	TGTGCCAGCAGTTACTCGAGAGCAGGGGAAGCTTTCTTT
TRBJ2-1	TRBD2	TRBV11-3	.	CVSSLSGSTNEQFF	TGTGTTAGCAGCTTGAGCGGGAGTACCAATGAGCAGTTCTTC
TRBJ2-5	TRBD1	TRBV7-3	few	CASIFRQGGAETQYF	TGTGCCAGCATCTTTCGACAGGGTGGCGCGGAGACCCAGTATTTC
TRBJ2-3	.	TRBV6-5	once	CASNAGIDTQYF	TGTGCCAGCAACGCAGGTATAGATACGCAGTATTTT
TRBJ2-6	.	TRBV4-3	.	CAISQERGRGSSVLTF	TGCGCCATCAGCCAAGAACGGGGGAGAGGATCCAGCGTCCTGACTTTC
TRBJ2-7	TRBD1	TRBV7-8	few	CASSQGQGLGNEQYF	TGTGCCAGCAGCCAGGGACAGGGGTTAGGAAACGAGCAGTACTTC
TRBJ2-3	.	TRBV11-2	few	CASSPRRGGDGTDTQYF	TGTGCCAGCAGCCCCCGACGAGGCGGGGACGGCACAGATACGCAGTATTTT
TRBJ1-1	.	TRBV11-2	.	CASSLQEGCEAFF	TGTGCCAGCAGCTTGCAAGAAGGTTGTGAAGCTTTCTTT
TRBJ1-1	TRBD1	TRBV11-2	once	CASRWTGLSTEVFF	TGTGCCAGCAGATGGACAGGGCTGAGCACTGAAGTTTTCTTT
TRBJ1-5	.	TRBV6-5	.	CASSYSGHGSQPRHF	TGTGCAAGCAGTTACAGTGGACATGGTAGTCAGCCCCGGCATTTT
TRBJ2-1	TRBD2	TRBV6-6	.	CASRQLAGVHNEQFF	TGTGCTAGCAGACAACTAGCGGGAGTACACAATGAGCAGTTCTTC
TRBJ1-5	.	TRBV12-3/TRBV12-4	.	CASSPGTLINQPQHF	TGTGCCAGCAGCCCTGGGACACTCATTAATCAGCCCCAGCATTTT
TRBJ1-2	.	TRBV4-1	.	CASSPPLGLGAYGYTF	TGCGCCAGCAGCCCCCCCCTGGGTTTGGGGGCCTATGGCTACACCTTC
TRBJ2-7	.	TRBV20-1	.	CSASGSGYQQYF	TGCAGTGCTAGCGGGAGCGGCTACCAACAGTACTTC
TRBJ2-5	TRBD1	TRBV11-2	.	CTSSYGQVQETQYF	TGTACCAGCAGCTATGGACAGGTTCAAGAGACCCAGTACTTC
TRBJ1-2	.	TRBV4-1	.	CASSPESTSFSYTF	TGCGCCAGCAGCCCGGAGAGCACCTCTTTCAGTTACACCTTC
TRBJ1-2	.	TRBV11-2	.	CASNLDVRCNYGYTF	TGTGCCAGCAATCTCGATGTCAGGTGTAACTATGGCTACACCTTC
TRBJ2-5	.	TRBV6-5	.	CASSYRWRELGETQYF	TGTGCCAGCAGTTACCGGTGGAGGGAGCTGGGGGAGACCCAATACTTC
TRBJ2-1	.	TRBV11-3	.	CTSCVREPQFF	TGTACCAGCTGCGTCCGGGAGCCGCAGTTCTTC
TRBJ2-6	.	TRBV6-5	.	CASSLTGANSGPNVLAF	TGTGCCAGCAGCCTAACGGGAGCCAACTCTGGGCCCAACGTCCTGGCTTTC
TRBJ2-5	.	TRBV29-1	.	CNTHGPETLYF	TGCAACACTCACGGTCCAGAGACCCTGTACTTC
TRBJ2-5	TRBD1	TRBV12-3/TRBV12-4	.	CPSRQGAGETQYF	TGTCCCAGCAGACAGGGGGCGGGAGAGACCCAATACTTC
TRBJ2-1	TRBD2	TRBV11-3	.	CASTSLAGGPVNEQFF	TGTGCCAGCACCTCCCTAGCGGGGGGGCCGGTGAATGAGCAGTTCTTC
TRBJ1-4	.	TRBV6-1	.	CASSLLDTNEKLFF	TGTGCCAGCAGTTTGCTGGATACTAATGAAAAACTGTTTTTT
TRBJ2-7	TRBD1	TRBV5-5	.	CASSSTPGQGYEQYF	TGTGCCAGCAGCTCAACCCCGGGACAGGGCTACGAGCAGTACTTC
TRBJ2-1	.	TRBV11-1	.	CASSLAQVYAGHIPQQFF	TGTGCCAGCAGCTTAGCGCAAGTATATGCGGGGCATATCCCCCAGCAGTTCTTC
TRBJ2-3	.	TRBV12-3/TRBV12-4	many	CASSPLRLSMVPDTQYF	TGTGCCAGCAGTCCCCTTAGACTATCCATGGTCCCAGATACGCAGTATTTT
TRBJ2-1	.	TRBV11-3	.	CTSNLGLLREQFF	TGTACCAGCAACTTAGGTCTTCTTAGAGAGCAGTTCTTC
TRBJ2-5	.	TRBV20-1	many	CSARDPGQETQYF	TGCAGTGCTAGAGATCCGGGGCAAGAGACCCAGTACTTC
TRBJ2-7	.	TRBV5-5	.	CASSLVGPRRRERYF	TGTGCCAGCAGCTTAGTGGGCCCCCGGAGGAGGGAGCGGTACTTC
TRBJ2-7	.	TRBV6-1	few	CASSYIRLEQYF	TGTGCCAGCAGCTACATCAGACTAGAGCAGTACTTC
TRBJ2-3	TRBD2	TRBV12-3/TRBV12-4	once	CDSTGTSGDTDTQYF	TGTGACAGCACAGGGACTAGTGGGGACACAGATACGCAGTATTTT
TRBJ2-1	.	TRBV11-3	.	CAGSFRGITNEQFF	TGTGCCGGCAGCTTCAGAGGGATTACCAATGAACAGTTCTTC
TRBJ2-7	.	TRBV6-5	.	CVSSYGRQATYELYF	TGTGTCAGCAGTTACGGTCGACAGGCCACCTACGAGCTGTATTTC
TRBJ1-1	TRBD1	TRBV11-3	.	CASSLGRDRLGYQPYF	TGTGCCAGCAGCTTAGGCCGGGACAGGCTGGGCTACCAACCTTACTTT
TRBJ2-3	.	TRBV4-3	.	CASSQDRAGTSDMQCF	TGCGCCAGCAGCCAAGATAGAGCGGGCACCTCAGATATGCAGTGTTTT
TRBJ2-5	.	TRBV20-1	.	CSARCWEAVQETQYF	TGCAGTGCTAGGTGCTGGGAGGCAGTCCAAGAGACCCAGTACTTC
TRBJ2-7	.	TRBV7-2	once	CASSLGVQTYEQYF	TGTGCCAGCAGCTTAGGGGTCCAAACCTACGAGCAGTACTTC
TRBJ2-3	.	TRBV6-6	.	CANSYLGRSTDTQYF	TGTGCCAACAGTTACCTGGGACGGAGCACAGATACGCAGTATTTT
TRBJ2-5	TRBD2	TRBV20-1	.	CNAIGEGSGQQETQYF	TGCAATGCTATAGGGGAGGGTAGCGGGCAGCAAGAGACCCAGTACTTC